This T cell receptor (beta chain) is from a study of OX40 agonist ivuxolimab in advanced cancers. The table came from immunoSEQ multiplex PCR; TCRdb's copy has only in-frame clones and leaves some out. The sample lists 45,000 to 50,000 clones, roughly 89% occurring once. The V end lost 11 bases, the J end lost 7 bases, and 14 bases lay between the germline ends. This CDR3 comprises 11 residues. Germline V lookup: CDR1 SNHLY, CDR2 FYNNEI. Study-level points and caveats: Average numbers of expanded clones were greater in CD8+ T cells than in CD4+.

This clone was observed a few times. The antigen is unknown. This receptor was obtained from an adult with an advanced solid tumor such as melanoma, head and neck, liver or kidney cancer. The input for sequencing was CD4+ or CD8+ T cells sorted from blood, taken in a trial of the OX40 agonist ivuxolimab. V usage is TRBV2 and J usage is TRBJ1-2; D possibly corresponds to TRBD1 (5 bases). The CDR3 reads CALRTGTGYTF. The CDR3 region has the DNA TGTGCCCTTCGGACCGGGACTGGCTACACCTTC. Variable domain in full (rest from reference TRBV2 and TRBJ1-2): EPEVTQTPSHQVTQMGQEVILRCVPISNHLYFYWYRQILGQKVEFLVSFYNNEISEKSEIFDDQFSVERPDGSNFTLKIRSTKLEDSAMYFCALRTGTGYTFGSGTRLTVV.